A single TCR beta chain is shown here with its context. No antigen is known for it. Base qualities are not at hand, and no much larger clone is one base apart. Deletion took 1 base off V and 4 bases off J, with a span of 16 bases between the germline ends. CDR1 and CDR2 were assigned from the germline V gene as SGHVS and FNYEAQ. The CDR3 runs 17 residues from the cysteine to the phenylalanine. Only the CDR3 portion is preserved as DNA: 51 bases, with reading frame beginning at the first base. These data belong to a study of blood T cell repertoires in COVID-19 (dated by TCRdb to 2019 to 2021). For the study in its entirety: The collaborator samples originated in the United States, Italy and Spain and spanned the acute and convalescent phases of COVID-19. Where available, HLA class I and class II types were taken from metadata supplied by the sample provider and were not determined by assay-based typing. A de-identified subject ID, COVID-19 status, age in years and sex were almost always included in the sample metadata. A freely available public database, intended as a resource for researchers studying the immune response to SARS-CoV-2, is where the repertoires were released. The material from the prospective study consisted of cDNA or gDNA derived from T cells, B-cell-depleted T cells, or PBMCs. The dataset comprised deeply sampled blood TCRbeta repertoires from subjects exposed to, actively infected with, or recovered from COVID-19. The samples were drawn from the first 160 participants of the ongoing ImmuneRACE study and from under 1,500 subjects provided by 6 global collaborators.

One collaborating source in Seattle enrolled patients during active infection and followed them longitudinally through the course of disease. Each collaborating institution followed its own protocols to collect whole blood in K2EDTA tubes. For TCRbeta analysis, collaborators shipped samples in one of three forms: frozen whole blood, isolated PBMCs, or DNA extracted from either of those sample types. What the work shows at the level of the full study, not this receptor alone: The quantity of clinical and demographic metadata differed by source and by participant and was supplied without curation.

TCRbeta CDR3 regions were amplified from genomic DNA using the immunoSEQ Assay, a bias-controlled multiplex PCR. As for how the authors treated the data: Nucleated cell counts per sample were estimated from amplification of reference gene primers within the assay. Sequence reads were collapsed and filtered to measure the absolute abundance of every unique TCRbeta CDR3 rearrangement. For each sample, productive Simpson clonality was calculated as the square root of Simpson's diversity index over productive rearrangements. Drawn from immuneACCESS, this table holds only the in-frame rearrangements with V and J called that TCRdb kept. Clones are partly lost; checked studies trace under half to an unresolved V gene and leave the rest unexplained. That table gives V, J and clone size, and the DNA gave D and trimming. In all, the sample holds approximately 150,000 clones, and approximately 90% of those were seen once. In total, the top ten clones hold 2.5% to 3% of the sample.

Sequencing was performed on peripheral blood. The receptor was derived from a human donor with COVID-19, enrolled during active disease. The donor label of this sample is uncertain. The chain employs TRBV7-6 and TRBJ1-4; matching of 5 bases hints at TRBD1 as the D gene. The DNA sequence is TGTGCCAGCAGCTTAGGGGGCCGTTTCCTCCTTAATGAAAAACTGTTTTTT. Its coded protein is CASSLGGRFLLNEKLFF.